The rows below give T cell receptor beta chains drawn from one sample of a study of T cells in Graves' hyperthyroidism and ophthalmopathy. One entry per CDR3 protein, called by TCRdb with MiXCR from the multiplex PCR reads. The profile shows approximately 590,000 distinct CDR3 sequences, 15% to 17% of them singletons. The sample consisted of blood. Every receptor here comes from a young woman with Graves' hyperthyroidism. Both conserved end residues are part of each CDR3. Fields, in order: V gene, J gene, CDR3 protein.

>TRBV6-2/TRBV6-3|TRBJ1-5
CASSYLGVGGNQPQHF
>TRBV3-1|TRBJ2-2
CASSQGTSGNGGELFF
>TRBV25-1|TRBJ1-1
CASSVYGTAEAFF
>TRBV27|TRBJ2-3
CASSFYPRLGDTQYF
>TRBV7-9|TRBJ2-7
CASSYSGPTYEQYF
>TRBV7-3|TRBJ2-1
CASSDRDRSAYNEQFF
>TRBV3-1|TRBJ1-2
CASSQERTANYGYTF
>TRBV2|TRBJ2-7
CASSAISYEQYF
>TRBV18|TRBJ1-2
CASSPGTGGGYTF
>TRBV7-9|TRBJ1-5
CASSLMSGTANQPQHF
>TRBV4-1|TRBJ1-3
CASSRRGDTIYF
>TRBV4-2|TRBJ1-4
CASSQVTPAQGKRKLFF
>TRBV11-2|TRBJ2-1
CASSSDPSSYNEQFF
>TRBV7-8|TRBJ2-3
CASSRGWGGTDTQYF
>TRBV5-6|TRBJ2-5
CASSLVSGNQETQYF
>TRBV24-1|TRBJ2-2
CATSGTSTGELFF
>TRBV3-1|TRBJ1-5
CASSQESGLPQHF
>TRBV7-9|TRBJ2-6
CASSYHRVGANVLTF
>TRBV20-1|TRBJ2-5
CSASYGAQRVSETQYF
>TRBV30|TRBJ2-1
CAWSTPGTGGSYNEQFF
>TRBV24-1|TRBJ2-3
CATSDPSGGGTDTQYF
>TRBV7-2|TRBJ1-5
CASSLFGANSHQPQHF
>TRBV6-2/TRBV6-3|TRBJ1-1
CASSYSTFFNTRPEAFF
>TRBV5-1|TRBJ1-1
CASSLETAGSTEAFF
>TRBV11-2|TRBJ1-1
CASSLEGLTNTEAFF
>TRBV20-1|TRBJ2-5
CSASFPGQREETQYF
>TRBV6-1|TRBJ2-7
CASSERDSSKVQYF
>TRBV27|TRBJ1-5
CASSTRGDRPQHF
>TRBV20-1|TRBJ2-7
CSASWTSGRGEQYF
>TRBV12-3/TRBV12-4|TRBJ1-1
CASSLREMNTEAFF
>TRBV20-1|TRBJ1-2
CSADLGQSNYGYTF
>TRBV6-2/TRBV6-3|TRBJ2-1
CASSTPGTSVEQFF
>TRBV5-1|TRBJ2-1
CASSLPLAGGYEQFF
>TRBV10-3|TRBJ1-2
CAISERTTNYGYTF
>TRBV10-1|TRBJ2-5
CASSESGAPETQYF
>TRBV10-3|TRBJ2-1
CATGLAGTYNEQFF
>TRBV30|TRBJ1-2
CAWSVTGPNYGYTF
>TRBV9|TRBJ2-7
CASSVSGSFHNEQYF
>TRBV3-1|TRBJ2-2
CASSIGTSGSVGELFF
>TRBV4-3|TRBJ2-1
CASSQALAGDLYNEQFF
>TRBV6-2/TRBV6-3|TRBJ2-1
CASSPRRGAYNEQFF
>TRBV20-1|TRBJ2-1
CSASWSGLYNEQFF
>TRBV28|TRBJ2-3
CASSARPSGRADTQYF
>TRBV29-1|TRBJ1-3
CSVVWDSGNTIYF
>TRBV5-5|TRBJ2-7
CASSLVGGSNHEQYF
>TRBV6-2/TRBV6-3|TRBJ1-4
CASSYQGALDEKLFF
>TRBV5-1|TRBJ2-1
CASSSRDPRYNEQFF
>TRBV27|TRBJ1-2
CASSPMTGGGYTF
>TRBV15|TRBJ2-3
CATSSPRTGQDTQYF
>TRBV6-1|TRBJ2-1
CASSEFEDEQFF
>TRBV5-1|TRBJ1-1
CASSTSRAYTEAFF
>TRBV12-3/TRBV12-4|TRBJ1-5
CASSLALTGRNNQPQHF